The TCR beta chain described here comes from a study of T cell repertoires in cytomegalovirus infection (dated by TCRdb to the late 2010s). Background on the whole study: Donor HLA type was relevant to the analysis, as public TCR beta signatures indicated carriage of CMV infection together with the matching HLA type.

On this clonotype: No antigen is known for it. Within one base of it there is no much larger clone, and no base qualities were kept.

Germline trimming amounts to 1 base on V and 15 bases on J, with 3 as the count of junction bases outside the gene matches. The CDR3 covers 11 residues, taking in both the cysteine and the phenylalanine. Only CDR3 DNA is held: 33 bases, read in frame from base 1. Here is what the overall study found, with its caveats: In the ex vivo response, HLA-C-restricted CMV-specific TCR beta clonotypes were dominant, and in two of eight donors the single most frequent clonotype came from this HLA-C-restricted group. In both this cohort and an independent cohort of 350 to 400 donors, the cumulative frequency of public TCR beta family members distinguished carriers of CMV infection plus the relevant HLA type.

Sequencing relied on an Illumina HiSeq 1500. The public reads were run again by TCRdb, first through fastp at Q25 and then through MiXCR, and only productive beta chains were kept. A single entry per CDR3 protein holds the most common genes and DNA from its merged rows. In all, the sample holds approximately 250,000 distinct CDR3 sequences, and approximately 7% of those were seen once. 5.5% to 6.5% of the sample goes to the ten largest clones. The sequencing sample was made of PBMCs. The source is a human donor in good health (CMV status not recorded). Some clones in this sample may be carry-over from other donors' samples. The sequence links TRBV12-3 or TRBV12-4 to TRBJ2-1; TRBD1 lines up with 7 middle nucleotides. The nucleotide sequence reads as follows: TGTGCCAGCAGTTTAGGAGGGGGCGGGTTCTTC. It specifies CASSLGGGGFF.